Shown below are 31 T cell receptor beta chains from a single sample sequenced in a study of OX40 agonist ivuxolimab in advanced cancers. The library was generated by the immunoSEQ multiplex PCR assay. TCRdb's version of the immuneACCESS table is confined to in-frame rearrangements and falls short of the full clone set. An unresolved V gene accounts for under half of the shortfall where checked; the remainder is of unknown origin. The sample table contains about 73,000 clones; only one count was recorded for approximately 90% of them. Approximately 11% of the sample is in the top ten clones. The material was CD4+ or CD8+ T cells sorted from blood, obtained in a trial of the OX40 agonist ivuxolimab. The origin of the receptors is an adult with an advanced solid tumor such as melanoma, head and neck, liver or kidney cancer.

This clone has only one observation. CDR3 sequence: CASSYHPPRGADTQYF. The CDR3 DNA follows: TGTGCCAGCAGCTACCACCCCCCGAGGGGGGCAGATACGCAGTATTTT. This rearrangement joins TRBV28 to TRBJ2-3, with D perhaps matching TRBD1 or TRBD2 (6 bases each). The V end lost 6 bases, the J end lost 4 bases, and 20 bases lay between the germline ends. The CDR3 sequence is 16 residues long. CDR1 MDHEN and CDR2 SYDVKM come from the germline V gene.

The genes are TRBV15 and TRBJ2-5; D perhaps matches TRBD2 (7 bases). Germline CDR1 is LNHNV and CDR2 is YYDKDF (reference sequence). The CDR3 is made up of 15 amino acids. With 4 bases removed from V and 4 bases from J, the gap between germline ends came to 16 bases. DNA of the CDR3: TGTGCCACCAGCACAGATCGGGGGGCAAGAGAGACCCAGTACTTC. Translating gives CATSTDRGARETQYF. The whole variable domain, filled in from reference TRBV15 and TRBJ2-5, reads DAMVIQNPRYQVTQFGKPVTLSCSQTLNHNVMYWYQQKSSQAPKLLFHYYDKDFNNEADTPDNFQSRRPNTSFCFLDIRSPGLGDTAMYLCATSTDRGARETQYFGPGTRLLVL.

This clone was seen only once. Here the CDR3 reads CASSQSSILGEQYF. The CDR3 bases are TGCGCCAGCAGCCAATCCAGCATACTAGGCGAGCAGTACTTC. The chain joins TRBV4-1 to TRBJ2-7, with D possibly matching TRBD2 (5 bases). CDR3 length: 14 amino acids. Germline V gives CDR1 MGHRA, CDR2 YSYEKL. V gave up 2 bases and J gave up 6 bases, with 14 bases separating them.

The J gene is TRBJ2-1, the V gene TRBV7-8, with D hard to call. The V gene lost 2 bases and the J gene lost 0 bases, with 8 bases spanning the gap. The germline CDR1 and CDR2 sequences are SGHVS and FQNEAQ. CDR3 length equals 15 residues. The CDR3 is CASSLRWGSYNEQFF. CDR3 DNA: TGTGCCAGCAGCTTACGGTGGGGCTCCTACAATGAGCAGTTCTTC.

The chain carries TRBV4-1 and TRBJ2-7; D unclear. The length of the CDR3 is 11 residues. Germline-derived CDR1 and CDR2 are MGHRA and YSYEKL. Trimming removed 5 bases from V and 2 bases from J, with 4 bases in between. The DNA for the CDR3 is TGCGCCAGCAGCGGAACCTACGAGCAGTACTTC. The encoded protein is CASSGTYEQYF.

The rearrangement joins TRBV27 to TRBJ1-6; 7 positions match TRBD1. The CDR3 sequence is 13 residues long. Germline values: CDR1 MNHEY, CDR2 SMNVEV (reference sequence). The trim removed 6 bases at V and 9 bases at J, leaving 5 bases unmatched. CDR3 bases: TGTGCCAGCAGACAGGGGAGGAGTTCACCCCTCCACTTT. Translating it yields CASRQGRSSPLHF.

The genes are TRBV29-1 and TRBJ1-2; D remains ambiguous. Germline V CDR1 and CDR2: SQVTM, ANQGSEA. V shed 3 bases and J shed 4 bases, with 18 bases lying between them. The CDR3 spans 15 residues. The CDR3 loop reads CSVDSNQGVAYGYTF. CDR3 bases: TGCAGCGTTGACTCAAACCAAGGAGTGGCCTATGGCTACACCTTC.

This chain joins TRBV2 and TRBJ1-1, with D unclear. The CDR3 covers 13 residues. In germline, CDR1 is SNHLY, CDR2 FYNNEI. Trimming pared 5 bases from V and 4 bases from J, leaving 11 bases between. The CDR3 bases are TGTGCCAGCAGTTGGGGAGAGGGCACTGAAGCTTTCTTT. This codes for CASSWGEGTEAFF.

The CDR3 DNA reads TGCGCCAGCAGCTTGGGAACGACGGACGAGCAGTACTTC. This codes for CASSLGTTDEQYF. The chain carries TRBV5-1 and TRBJ2-7; D remains unclear. Germline V gene lookup returns CDR1 SGHRS and CDR2 YFSETQ. V gave up 0 bases and J gave up 5 bases, with 9 bases separating them. This CDR3 has 13 residues.

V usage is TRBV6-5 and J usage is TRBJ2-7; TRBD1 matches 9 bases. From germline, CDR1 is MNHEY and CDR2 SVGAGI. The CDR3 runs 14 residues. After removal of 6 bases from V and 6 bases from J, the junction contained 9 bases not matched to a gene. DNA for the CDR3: TGTGCCAGCAGCTACACCGGGACAGGGACCGAGCAGTACTTC. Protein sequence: CASSYTGTGTEQYF.

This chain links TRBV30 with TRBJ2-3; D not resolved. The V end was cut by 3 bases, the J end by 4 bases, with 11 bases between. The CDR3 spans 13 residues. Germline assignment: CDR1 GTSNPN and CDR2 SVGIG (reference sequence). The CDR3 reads CAWSRLRPDTQYF. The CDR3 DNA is TGTGCCTGGAGCCGCCTCCGGCCAGATACGCAGTATTTT.

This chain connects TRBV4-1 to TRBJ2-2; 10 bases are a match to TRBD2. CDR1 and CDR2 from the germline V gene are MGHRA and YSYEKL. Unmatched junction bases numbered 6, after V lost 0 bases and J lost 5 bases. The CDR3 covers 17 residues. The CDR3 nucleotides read TGCGCCAGCAGCCAAGAAGGGCTAGCGGGAGAGACCGGGGAGCTGTTTTTT. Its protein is CASSQEGLAGETGELFF.

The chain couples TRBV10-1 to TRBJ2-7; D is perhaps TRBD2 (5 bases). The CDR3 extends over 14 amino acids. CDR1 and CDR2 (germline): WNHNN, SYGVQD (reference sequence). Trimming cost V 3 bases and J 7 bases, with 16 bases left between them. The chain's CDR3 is CASSDDATQREQYF. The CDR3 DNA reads TGCGCCAGCAGTGACGATGCGACCCAGCGGGAGCAGTACTTC.

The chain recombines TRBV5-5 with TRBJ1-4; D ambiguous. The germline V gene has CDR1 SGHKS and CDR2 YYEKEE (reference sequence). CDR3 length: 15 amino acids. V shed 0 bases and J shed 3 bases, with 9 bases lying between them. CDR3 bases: TGTGCCAGCAGCTTGGTCGGGGTACCTAATGAAAAACTGTTTTTT. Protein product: CASSLVGVPNEKLFF.

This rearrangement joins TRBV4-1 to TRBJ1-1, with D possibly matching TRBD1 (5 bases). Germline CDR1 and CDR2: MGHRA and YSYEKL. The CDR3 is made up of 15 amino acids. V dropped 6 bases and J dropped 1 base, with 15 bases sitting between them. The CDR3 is CASRLHDSSNTEAFF. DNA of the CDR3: TGCGCCAGCAGGCTTCACGACAGCTCGAACACTGAAGCTTTCTTT.

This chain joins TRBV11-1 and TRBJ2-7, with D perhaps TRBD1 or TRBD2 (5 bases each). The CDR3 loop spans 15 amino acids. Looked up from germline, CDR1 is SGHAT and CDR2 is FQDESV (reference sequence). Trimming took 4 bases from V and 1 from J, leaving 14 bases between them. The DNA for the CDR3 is TGTGCCAGCAGCTACCGGGACGGACCTTCCTACGAGCAGTACTTC. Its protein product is CASSYRDGPSYEQYF. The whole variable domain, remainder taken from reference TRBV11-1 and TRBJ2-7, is EAEVAQSPRYKITEKSQAVAFWCDPISGHATLYWYRQILGQGPELLVQFQDESVVDDSQLPKDRFSAERLKGVDSTLKIQPAELGDSAMYLCASSYRDGPSYEQYFGPGTRLTVT.

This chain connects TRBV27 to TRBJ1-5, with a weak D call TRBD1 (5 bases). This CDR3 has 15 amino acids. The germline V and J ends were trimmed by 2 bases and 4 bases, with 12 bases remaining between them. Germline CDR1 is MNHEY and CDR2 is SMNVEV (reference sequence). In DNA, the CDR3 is TGTGCCAGCAGTTTAGGGGGAGCTAGGAATCAGCCCCAGCATTTT. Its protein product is CASSLGGARNQPQHF.

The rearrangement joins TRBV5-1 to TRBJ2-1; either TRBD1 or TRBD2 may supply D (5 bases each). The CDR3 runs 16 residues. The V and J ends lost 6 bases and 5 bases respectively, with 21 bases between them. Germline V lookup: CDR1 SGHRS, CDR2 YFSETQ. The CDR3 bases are TGCGCCAGCACCACCTCCGGGGCAGACCGGGACAATGAGCAGTTCTTC. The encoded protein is CASTTSGADRDNEQFF.

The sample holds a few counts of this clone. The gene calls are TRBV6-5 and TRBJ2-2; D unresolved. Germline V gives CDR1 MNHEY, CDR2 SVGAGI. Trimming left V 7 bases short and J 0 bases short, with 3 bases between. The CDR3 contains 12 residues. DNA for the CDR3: TGTGCCAGCACCGCGAACACCGGGGAGCTGTTTTTT. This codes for CASTANTGELFF.

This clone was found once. The CDR3 DNA sequence: TGTGCCAGCTGCCCAGCCGGGAGCTACGAGCAGTACTTC. Translation: CASCPAGSYEQYF. The chain is built from TRBV27 and TRBJ2-7, with D perhaps matching TRBD2 (6 bases). Germline assignment: CDR1 MNHEY and CDR2 SMNVEV (reference sequence). Trimming shortened V by 8 bases and J by 3 bases, and 14 bases separated the two germline ends. The CDR3 extends over 13 amino acids.

The CDR3 region has the DNA TGTGCCACCCGACTAGGAGGGATAGCTTTCTTT. It specifies CATRLGGIAFF. This chain uses TRBV5-4 with TRBJ1-1; D is unclear. V lost 9 bases to trimming and J lost 10 bases, with 16 bases between them. The CDR3 length is 11 residues. The germline V gene encodes CDR1 SGHNT and CDR2 YYREEE (reference sequence).

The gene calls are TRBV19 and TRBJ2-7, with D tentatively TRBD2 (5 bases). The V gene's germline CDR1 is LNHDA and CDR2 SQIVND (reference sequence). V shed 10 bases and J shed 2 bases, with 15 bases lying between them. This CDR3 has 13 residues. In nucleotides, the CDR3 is TGTGCCACCTCTGGACTGGTAACCTACGAGCAGTACTTC. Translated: CATSGLVTYEQYF. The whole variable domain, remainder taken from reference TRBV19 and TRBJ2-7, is DGGITQSPKYLFRKEGQNVTLSCEQNLNHDAMYWYRQDPGQGLRLIYYSQIVNDFQKGDIAEGYSVSREKKESFPLTVTSAQKNPTAFYLCATSGLVTYEQYFGPGTRLTVT.

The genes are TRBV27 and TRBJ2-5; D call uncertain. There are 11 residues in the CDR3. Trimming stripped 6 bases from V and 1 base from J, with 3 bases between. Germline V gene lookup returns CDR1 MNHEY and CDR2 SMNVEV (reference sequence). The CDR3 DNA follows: TGTGCCAGCAGCGGCCAAGAGACCCAGTACTTC. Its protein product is CASSGQETQYF.

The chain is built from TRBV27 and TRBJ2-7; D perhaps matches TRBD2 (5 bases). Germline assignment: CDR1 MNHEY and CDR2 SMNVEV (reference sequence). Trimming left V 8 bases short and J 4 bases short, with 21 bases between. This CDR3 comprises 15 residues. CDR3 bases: TGTGCCAGCTCCCCGCCGCCTAGCTTTGGGTACGAGCAGTACTTC. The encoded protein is CASSPPPSFGYEQYF.

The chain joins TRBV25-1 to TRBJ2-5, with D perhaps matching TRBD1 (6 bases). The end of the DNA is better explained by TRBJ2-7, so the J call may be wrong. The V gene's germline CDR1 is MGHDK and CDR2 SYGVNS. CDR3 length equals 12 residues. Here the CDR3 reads CASSPGQREQYF. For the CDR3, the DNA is TGTGCCAGCAGTCCGGGACAACGCGAGCAGTACTTC.

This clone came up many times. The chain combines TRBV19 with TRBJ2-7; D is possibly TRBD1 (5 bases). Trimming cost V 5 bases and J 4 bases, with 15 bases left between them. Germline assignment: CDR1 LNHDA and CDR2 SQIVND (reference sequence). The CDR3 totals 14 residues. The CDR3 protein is CASSHMWGQYEQYF. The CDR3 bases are TGTGCCAGTAGTCATATGTGGGGCCAATACGAGCAGTACTTC.

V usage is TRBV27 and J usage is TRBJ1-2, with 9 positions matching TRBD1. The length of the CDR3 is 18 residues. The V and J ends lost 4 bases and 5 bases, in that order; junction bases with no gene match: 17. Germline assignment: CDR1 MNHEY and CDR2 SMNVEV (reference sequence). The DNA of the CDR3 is TGTGCCAGCAGTTCAACACTCCCTACAGGGGGCGCTCATTATGGCTACACCTTC. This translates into CASSSTLPTGGAHYGYTF.

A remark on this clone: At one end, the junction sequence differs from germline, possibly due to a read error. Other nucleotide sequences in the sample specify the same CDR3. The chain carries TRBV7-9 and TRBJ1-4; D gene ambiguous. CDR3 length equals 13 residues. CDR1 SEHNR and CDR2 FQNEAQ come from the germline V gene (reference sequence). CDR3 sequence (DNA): TGTGCCAGCAGCCTAGCCGAGAGTGAAAAACTGTTTTTT. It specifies CASSLAESEKLFF.

DNA for the CDR3: TGCAGCGTTGAAGTCTTGGCAGGTCTTTTTGGGGGCTACACCTTC. Translated: CSVEVLAGLFGGYTF. The chain carries TRBV29-1 and TRBJ1-2; D gene uncertain. The CDR3 extends over 15 amino acids. In germline, CDR1 is SQVTM, CDR2 ANQGSEA. The V end lost 1 base, the J end lost 8 bases, and 20 bases lay between the germline ends.

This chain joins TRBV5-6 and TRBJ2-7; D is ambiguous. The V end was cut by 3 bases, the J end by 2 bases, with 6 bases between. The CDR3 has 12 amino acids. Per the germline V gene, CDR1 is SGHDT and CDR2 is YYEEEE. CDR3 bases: TGTGCCAGCAGCTCCGGGCCCTACGAGCAGTACTTC. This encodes CASSSGPYEQYF.

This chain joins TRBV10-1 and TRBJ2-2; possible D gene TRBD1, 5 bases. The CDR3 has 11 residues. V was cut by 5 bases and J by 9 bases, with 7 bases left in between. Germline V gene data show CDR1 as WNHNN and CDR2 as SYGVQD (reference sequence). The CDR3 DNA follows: TGCGCCAGCAGTCCAGGGTGGGAGCTGTTTTTT. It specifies CASSPGWELFF.